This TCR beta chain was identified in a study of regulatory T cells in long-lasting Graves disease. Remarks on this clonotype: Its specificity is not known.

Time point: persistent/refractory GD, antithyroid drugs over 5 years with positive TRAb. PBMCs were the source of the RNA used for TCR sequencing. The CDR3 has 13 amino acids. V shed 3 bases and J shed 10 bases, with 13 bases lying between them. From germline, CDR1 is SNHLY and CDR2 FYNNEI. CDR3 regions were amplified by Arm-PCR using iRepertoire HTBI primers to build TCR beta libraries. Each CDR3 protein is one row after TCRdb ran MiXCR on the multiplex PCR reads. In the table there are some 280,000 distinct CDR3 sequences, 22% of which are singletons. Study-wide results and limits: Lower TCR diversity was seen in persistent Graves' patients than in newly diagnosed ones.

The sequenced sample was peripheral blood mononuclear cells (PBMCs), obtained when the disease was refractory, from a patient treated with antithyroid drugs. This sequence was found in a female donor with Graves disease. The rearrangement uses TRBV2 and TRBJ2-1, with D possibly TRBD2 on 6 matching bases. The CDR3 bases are TGTGCCAGCAGTGATCTCGGTGGGGGGGAGCAGTTCTTC. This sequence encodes CASSDLGGGEQFF. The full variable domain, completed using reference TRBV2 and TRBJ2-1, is EPEVTQTPSHQVTQMGQEVILRCVPISNHLYFYWYRQILGQKVEFLVSFYNNEISEKSEIFDDQFSVERPDGSNFTLKIRSTKLEDSAMYFCASSDLGGGEQFFGPGTRLTVL.